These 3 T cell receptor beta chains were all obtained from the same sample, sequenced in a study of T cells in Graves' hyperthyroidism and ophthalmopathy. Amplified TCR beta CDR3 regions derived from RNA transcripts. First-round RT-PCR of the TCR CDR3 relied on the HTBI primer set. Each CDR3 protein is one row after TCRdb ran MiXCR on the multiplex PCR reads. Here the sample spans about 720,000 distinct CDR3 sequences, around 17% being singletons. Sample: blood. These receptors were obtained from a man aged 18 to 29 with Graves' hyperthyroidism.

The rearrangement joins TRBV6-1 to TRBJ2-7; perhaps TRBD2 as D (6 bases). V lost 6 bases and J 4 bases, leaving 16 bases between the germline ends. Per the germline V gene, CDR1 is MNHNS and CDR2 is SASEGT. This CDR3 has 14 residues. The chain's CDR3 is CASRPGASVYEQYF. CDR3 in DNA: TGTGCCAGCAGACCCGGGGCTAGCGTGTACGAGCAGTACTTC.

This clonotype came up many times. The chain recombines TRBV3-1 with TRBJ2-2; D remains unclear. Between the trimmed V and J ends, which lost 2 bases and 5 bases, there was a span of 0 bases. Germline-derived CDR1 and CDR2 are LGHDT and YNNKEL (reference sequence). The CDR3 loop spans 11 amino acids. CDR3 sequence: CASSQTGELFF. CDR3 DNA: TGTGCCAGCAGCCAAACCGGGGAGCTGTTTTTT. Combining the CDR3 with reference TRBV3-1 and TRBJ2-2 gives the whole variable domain DTAVSQTPKYLVTQMGNDKSIKCEQNLGHDTMYWYKQDSKKFLKIMFSYNNKELIINETVPNRFSPKSPDKAHLNLHINSLELGDSAVYFCASSQTGELFFGEGSRLTVL.

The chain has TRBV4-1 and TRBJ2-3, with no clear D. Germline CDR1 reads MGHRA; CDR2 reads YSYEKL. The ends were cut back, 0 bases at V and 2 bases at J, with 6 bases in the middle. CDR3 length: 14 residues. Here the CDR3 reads CASSQDLITDTQYF. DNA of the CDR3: TGCGCCAGCAGCCAAGACCTGATCACAGATACGCAGTATTTT.